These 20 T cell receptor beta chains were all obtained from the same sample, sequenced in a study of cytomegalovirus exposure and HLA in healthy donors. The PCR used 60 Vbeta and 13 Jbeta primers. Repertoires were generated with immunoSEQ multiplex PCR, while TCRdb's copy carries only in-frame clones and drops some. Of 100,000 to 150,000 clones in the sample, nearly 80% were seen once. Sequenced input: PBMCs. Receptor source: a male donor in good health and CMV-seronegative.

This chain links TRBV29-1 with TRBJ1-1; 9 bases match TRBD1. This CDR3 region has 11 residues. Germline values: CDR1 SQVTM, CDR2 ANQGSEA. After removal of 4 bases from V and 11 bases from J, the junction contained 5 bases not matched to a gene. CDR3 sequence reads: CSVGGQGNAFF. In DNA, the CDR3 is TGCAGCGTTGGGGGACAGGGTAACGCTTTCTTT.

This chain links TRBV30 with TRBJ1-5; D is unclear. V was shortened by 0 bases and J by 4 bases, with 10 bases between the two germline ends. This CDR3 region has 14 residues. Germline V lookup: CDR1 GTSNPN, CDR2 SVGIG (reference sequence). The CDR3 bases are TGTGCCTGGAGTGTACGATCAGTTAATCAGCCCCAGCATTTT. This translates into CAWSVRSVNQPQHF. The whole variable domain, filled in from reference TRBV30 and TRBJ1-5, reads SQTIHQWPATLVQPVGSPLSLECTVEGTSNPNLYWYRQAAGRGLQLLFYSVGIGQISSEVPQNLSASRPQDRQFILSSKKLLLSDSGFYLCAWSVRSVNQPQHFGDGTRLSIL.

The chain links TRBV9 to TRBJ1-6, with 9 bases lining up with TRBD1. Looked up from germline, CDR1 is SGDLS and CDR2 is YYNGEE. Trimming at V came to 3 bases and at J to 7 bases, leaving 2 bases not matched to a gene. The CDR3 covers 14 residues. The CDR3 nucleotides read TGTGCCAGCAGCGAGACAGGGGGAAATTCACCCCTCCACTTT. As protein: CASSETGGNSPLHF. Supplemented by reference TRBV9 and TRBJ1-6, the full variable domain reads DSGVTQTPKHLITATGQRVTLRCSPRSGDLSVYWYQQSLDQGLQFLIQYYNGEERAKGNILERFSAQQFPDLHSELNLSSLELGDSALYFCASSETGGNSPLHFGNGTRLTVT.

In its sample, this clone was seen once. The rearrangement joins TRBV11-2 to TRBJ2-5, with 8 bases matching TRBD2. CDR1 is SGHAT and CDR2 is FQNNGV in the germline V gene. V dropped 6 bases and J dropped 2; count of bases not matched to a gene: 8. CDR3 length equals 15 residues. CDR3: CASSRGGGNQETQYF. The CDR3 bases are TGTGCCAGCAGTCGGGGGGGCGGGAATCAAGAGACCCAGTACTTC.

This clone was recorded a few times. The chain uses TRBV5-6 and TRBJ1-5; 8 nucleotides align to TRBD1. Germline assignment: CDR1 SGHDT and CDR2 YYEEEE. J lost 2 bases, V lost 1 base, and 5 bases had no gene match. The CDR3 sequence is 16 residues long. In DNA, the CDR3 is TGTGCCAGCAGCTTGTGGACAGGGAGGGGCAATCAGCCCCAGCATTTT. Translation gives CASSLWTGRGNQPQHF.

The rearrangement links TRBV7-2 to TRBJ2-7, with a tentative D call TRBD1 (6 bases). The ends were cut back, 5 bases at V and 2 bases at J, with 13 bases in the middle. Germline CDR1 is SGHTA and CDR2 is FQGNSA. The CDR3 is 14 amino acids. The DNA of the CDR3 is TGTGCCAGCAGCCCTAAACAGGGTCCCTACGAGCAGTACTTC. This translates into CASSPKQGPYEQYF.

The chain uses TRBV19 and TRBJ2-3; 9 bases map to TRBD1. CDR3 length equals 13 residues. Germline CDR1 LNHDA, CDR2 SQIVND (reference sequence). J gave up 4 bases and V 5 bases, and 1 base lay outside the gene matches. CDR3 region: CASSRTGADTQYF. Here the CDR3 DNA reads TGTGCCAGTAGTCGGACAGGGGCAGATACGCAGTATTTT.

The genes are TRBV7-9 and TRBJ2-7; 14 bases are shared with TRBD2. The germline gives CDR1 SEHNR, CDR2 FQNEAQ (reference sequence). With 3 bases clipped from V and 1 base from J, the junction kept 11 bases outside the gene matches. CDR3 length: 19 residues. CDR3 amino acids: CASSFGTSGGHSASYEQYF. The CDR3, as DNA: TGTGCCAGCAGCTTCGGGACTAGCGGGGGACATTCCGCATCCTACGAGCAGTACTTC.

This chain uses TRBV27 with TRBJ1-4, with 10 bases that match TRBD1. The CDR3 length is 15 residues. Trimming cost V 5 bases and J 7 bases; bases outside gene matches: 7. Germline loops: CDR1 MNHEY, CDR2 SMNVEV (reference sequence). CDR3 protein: CASSRPGQGFEKLFF. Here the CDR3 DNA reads TGTGCCAGCAGTAGACCGGGACAGGGGTTTGAAAAACTGTTTTTT.

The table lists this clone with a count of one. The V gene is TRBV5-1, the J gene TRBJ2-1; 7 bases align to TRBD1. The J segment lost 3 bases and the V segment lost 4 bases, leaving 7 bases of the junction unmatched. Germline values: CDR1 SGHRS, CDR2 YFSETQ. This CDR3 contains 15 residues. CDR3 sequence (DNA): TGCGCCAGCAGCCCGACAGGGACCGTCTACAATGAGCAGTTCTTC. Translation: CASSPTGTVYNEQFF.

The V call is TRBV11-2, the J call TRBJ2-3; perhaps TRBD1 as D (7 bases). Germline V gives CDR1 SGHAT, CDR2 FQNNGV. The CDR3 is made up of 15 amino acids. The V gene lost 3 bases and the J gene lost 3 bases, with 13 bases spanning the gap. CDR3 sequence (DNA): TGTGCCAGCAGCTTCGTTGCAGGGGGGACAGATACGCAGTATTTT. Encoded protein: CASSFVAGGTDTQYF.

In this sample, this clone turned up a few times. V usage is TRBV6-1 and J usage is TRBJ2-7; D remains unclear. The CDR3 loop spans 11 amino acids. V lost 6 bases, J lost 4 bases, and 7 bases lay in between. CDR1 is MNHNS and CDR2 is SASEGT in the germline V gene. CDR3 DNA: TGTGCCAGCAGACGAGATTACGAGCAGTACTTC. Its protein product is CASRRDYEQYF.

CDR3 residues: CAWSVDRGRGAYEQYF. CDR3 in DNA: TGTGCCTGGAGTGTCGACAGGGGGCGAGGGGCCTACGAGCAGTACTTC. The rearrangement uses TRBV30 and TRBJ2-7; 10 bases fit TRBD1. The CDR3 is 16 amino acids. From germline, CDR1 is GTSNPN and CDR2 SVGIG (reference sequence). The V segment lost 0 bases and the J segment 2 bases; nucleotides outside the gene matches: 7.

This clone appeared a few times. In DNA form, the CDR3 reads TGTGCCAGCTCACGACCGGGACAGGGGGCAACCGGGGAGCTGTTTTTT. Translating it yields CASSRPGQGATGELFF. The genes are TRBV18 and TRBJ2-2; 12 bases are shared with TRBD1. CDR1 is KGHSH, CDR2 LQKENI, per germline. The trim removed 4 bases at V and 5 bases at J, leaving 5 bases unmatched. This CDR3 contains 16 residues. Full variable domain (missing parts from reference TRBV18 and TRBJ2-2): NAGVMQNPRHLVRRRGQEARLRCSPMKGHSHVYWYRQLPEEGLKFMVYLQKENIIDESGMPKERFSAEFPKEGPSILRIQQVVRGDSAAYFCASSRPGQGATGELFFGEGSRLTVL.

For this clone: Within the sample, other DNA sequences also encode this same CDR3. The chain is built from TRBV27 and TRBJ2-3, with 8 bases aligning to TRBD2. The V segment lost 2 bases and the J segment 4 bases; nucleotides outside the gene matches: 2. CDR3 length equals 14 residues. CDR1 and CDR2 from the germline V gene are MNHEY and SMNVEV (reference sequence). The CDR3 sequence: CASSLAGRADTQYF. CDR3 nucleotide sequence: TGTGCCAGCAGTTTAGCCGGGAGGGCAGATACGCAGTATTTT.

The CDR3 nucleotides read TGTGCCAGCACCTCGGGACAGACCGACGAGCAGTACTTC. Translation: CASTSGQTDEQYF. J is TRBJ2-7 and V is TRBV13; 7 bases match TRBD1. The CDR3 is 13 amino acids. With V trimmed by 7 bases and J by 5 bases, 8 bases remained unmatched. CDR1 and CDR2 from the germline V gene are PRHDT and FYEKMQ (reference sequence).

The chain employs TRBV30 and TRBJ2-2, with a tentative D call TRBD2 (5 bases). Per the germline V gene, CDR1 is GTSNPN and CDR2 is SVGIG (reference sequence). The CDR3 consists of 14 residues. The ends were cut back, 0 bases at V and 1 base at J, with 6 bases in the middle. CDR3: CAWSVRGNTGELFF. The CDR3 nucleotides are TGTGCCTGGAGTGTACGGGGGAACACCGGGGAGCTGTTTTTT.

CDR3: CSVFPRVGNTIYF. In nucleotides, the CDR3 is TGCAGCGTCTTCCCCAGGGTGGGAAACACCATATATTTT. The gene calls are TRBV29-1 and TRBJ1-3; D might be TRBD1 (5 bases). Between the trimmed V and J ends, which lost 6 bases and 4 bases, there was a span of 13 bases. The CDR3 sequence is 13 residues long. Germline V gene sequence: CDR1 SQVTM, CDR2 ANQGSEA.

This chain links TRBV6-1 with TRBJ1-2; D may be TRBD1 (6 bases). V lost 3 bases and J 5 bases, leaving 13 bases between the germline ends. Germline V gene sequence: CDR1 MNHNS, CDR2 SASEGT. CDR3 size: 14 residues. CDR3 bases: TGTGCCAGCAGTGAGGCGGGGGCGAATTATGGCTACACCTTC. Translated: CASSEAGANYGYTF.

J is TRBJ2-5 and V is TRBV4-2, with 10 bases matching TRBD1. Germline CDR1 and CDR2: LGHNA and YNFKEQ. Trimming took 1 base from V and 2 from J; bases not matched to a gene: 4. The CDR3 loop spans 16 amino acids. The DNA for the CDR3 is TGTGCCAGCAGCCAAGGGCGGGGACAGGGGCAAGAGACCCAGTACTTC. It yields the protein CASSQGRGQGQETQYF.